This T cell receptor (beta chain) was obtained from a study of molecular identifiers for immune sequencing clone quantification. Findings and caveats of the study: Under 1% of molecules in naive cells, but over 97% of effector molecules, belonged to clones above 20 RNA copies.

With 8 bases removed from V and 0 bases from J, the gap between germline ends came to 10 bases. Germline V gene lookup returns CDR1 ENHRY and CDR2 SYGVKD. The CDR3 runs 14 residues. MiXCR, run by TCRdb on the PCR reads, gives a single entry per CDR3 protein. This sample has more than 550,000 distinct CDR3 sequences; around 25% occur once, and the top ten carry about 0.84%. Many counts were recorded for this clonotype. Its antigen is not known. The chain recombines TRBV10-3 with TRBJ2-2; a possible D gene is TRBD1 (6 bases). The source material was naive CD8+ T cells from blood, with Jurkat cell RNA spiked in. The subset denotes: FACS-sorted CD8+CD4-CCR7+CD45RA+ naive T cells. This clonotype was obtained from a human donor in good health. Some libraries in this study had Jurkat cell RNA spiked in. DNA for the CDR3: TGTGCCATCCCCCGGACAGCGAACACCGGGGAGCTGTTTTTT. Protein sequence: CAIPRTANTGELFF.